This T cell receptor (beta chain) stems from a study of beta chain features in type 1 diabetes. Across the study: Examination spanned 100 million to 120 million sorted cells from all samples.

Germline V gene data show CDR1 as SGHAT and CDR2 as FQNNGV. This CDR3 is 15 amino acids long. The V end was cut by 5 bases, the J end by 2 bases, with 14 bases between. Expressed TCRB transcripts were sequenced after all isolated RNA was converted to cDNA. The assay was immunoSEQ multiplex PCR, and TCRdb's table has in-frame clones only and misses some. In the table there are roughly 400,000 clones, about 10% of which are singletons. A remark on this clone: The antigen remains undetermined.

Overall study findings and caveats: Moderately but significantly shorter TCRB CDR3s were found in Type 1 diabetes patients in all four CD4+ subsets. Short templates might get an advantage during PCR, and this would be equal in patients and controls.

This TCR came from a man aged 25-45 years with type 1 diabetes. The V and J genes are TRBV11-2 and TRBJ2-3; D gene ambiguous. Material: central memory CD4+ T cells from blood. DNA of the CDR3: TGTGCCAGCAGCCCCGAGGCGGCTTACACAGATACGCAGTATTTT. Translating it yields CASSPEAAYTDTQYF. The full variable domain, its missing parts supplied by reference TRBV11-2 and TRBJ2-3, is EAGVAQSPRYKIIEKRQSVAFWCNPISGHATLYWYQQILGQGPKLLIQFQNNGVVDDSQLPKDRFSAERLKGVDSTLKIQPAKLEDSAVYLCASSPEAAYTDTQYFGPGTRLTVL.